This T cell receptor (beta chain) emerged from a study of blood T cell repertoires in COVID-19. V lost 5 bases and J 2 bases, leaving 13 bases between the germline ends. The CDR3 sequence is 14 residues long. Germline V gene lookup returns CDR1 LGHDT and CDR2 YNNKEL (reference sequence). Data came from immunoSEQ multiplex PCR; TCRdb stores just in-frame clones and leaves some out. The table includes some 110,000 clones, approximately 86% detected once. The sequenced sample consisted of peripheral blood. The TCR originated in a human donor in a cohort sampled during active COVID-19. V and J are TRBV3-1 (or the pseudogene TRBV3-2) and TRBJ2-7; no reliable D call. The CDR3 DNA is TGTGCCAGCAGCACCTTCAGGTTCGCCTACGAGCAGTACTTC. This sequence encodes CASSTFRFAYEQYF.